Below, 15 T cell receptor beta chains from the same sample are listed, as sequenced in a study of blood T cell repertoires in COVID-19. TCRdb's copy holds only in-frame clones and misses some; the assay was immunoSEQ multiplex PCR. The sample yields some 96,000 clones, 90% seen once. The material sequenced was peripheral blood. The origin of the receptors is a man in his 60s with acute or convalescent COVID-19.

This sequence joins TRBV7-2 and TRBJ1-2; D remains ambiguous. Germline V gene lookup returns CDR1 SGHTA and CDR2 FQGNSA. Deletions cut 2 bases from V and 5 bases from J, with 18 bases between. The CDR3 extends over 16 amino acids. CDR3 residues: CASSLTPRATIYGYTF. The CDR3 nucleotides are TGTGCCAGCAGCTTAACTCCCCGGGCGACTATTTATGGCTACACCTTC. The complete variable domain, with remaining parts taken from reference TRBV7-2 and TRBJ1-2, reads GAGVSQSPSNKVTEKGKDVELRCDPISGHTALYWYRQSLGQGLEFLIYFQGNSAPDKSGLPSDRFSAERTGGSVSTLTIQRTQQEDSAVYLCASSLTPRATIYGYTFGSGTRLTVV.

In its sample, this clone was seen once. The rearrangement links TRBV7-6 to TRBJ1-6, with D possibly TRBD1 on 6 matching bases. V gave up 0 bases and J gave up 5 bases, with 14 bases separating them. The CDR3 consists of 17 residues. CDR1 and CDR2 from the germline V gene are SGHVS and FNYEAQ. CDR3 in amino acids: CASSLAVATGDNSPLHF. The CDR3 region has the DNA TGTGCCAGCAGCTTAGCTGTGGCGACAGGTGATAATTCACCCCTCCACTTT. Full variable domain (outside the CDR3, taken from reference TRBV7-6 and TRBJ1-6): GAGVSQSPRYKVTKRGQDVALRCDPISGHVSLYWYRQALGQGPEFLTYFNYEAQQDKSGLPNDRFSAERPEGSISTLTIQRTEQRDSAMYRCASSLAVATGDNSPLHFGNGTRLTVT.

This chain joins TRBV11-2 and TRBJ1-2; 11 bases are a match to TRBD1. V lost 4 bases and J lost 3; bases outside the gene matches: 4. The germline CDR1 and CDR2 sequences are SGHAT and FQNNGV. There are 15 residues in the CDR3. The CDR3 nucleotides are TGTGCCAGCAGCTCCTGGACAGGGGGCGACTATGGCTACACCTTC. Its translation is CASSSWTGGDYGYTF.

This sequence joins TRBV7-2 and TRBJ1-5; D unclear. Germline V gives CDR1 SGHTA, CDR2 FQGNSA. CDR3 length equals 15 residues. Trimming took off 7 bases at V and 6 bases at J, with 19 bases between the two ends. CDR3 loop: CASTPAQYRGQPQHF. Here the CDR3 DNA reads TGTGCCAGCACCCCGGCCCAATACCGGGGTCAGCCCCAGCATTTT.

V usage is TRBV6-2 or TRBV6-3 and J usage is TRBJ1-6; 8 bases are shared with TRBD1. Germline CDR1 MNHEY, CDR2 SVGEGT. Trimming took 2 bases from V and 6 from J; bases not matched to a gene: 3. The CDR3 consists of 15 residues. The CDR3 protein is CASSYRDRSNSPLHF. The CDR3 DNA reads as TGTGCCAGCAGTTACCGGGACAGGTCTAATTCACCCCTCCACTTT.

The CDR3 region is CASSVYPGVEAFF. CDR3 in DNA: TGTGCCAGCAGCGTTTATCCGGGAGTCGAAGCTTTCTTT. The V and J genes are TRBV9 and TRBJ1-1, with no clear D. Per the germline V gene, CDR1 is SGDLS and CDR2 is YYNGEE. The CDR3 is made up of 13 amino acids. Trimming left V 2 bases short and J 8 bases short, with 13 bases between.

This rearrangement joins TRBV19 to TRBJ2-4, with D possibly TRBD1 on 5 matching bases. The germline V and J ends were trimmed by 1 base and 2 bases, with 9 bases remaining between them. Germline assignment: CDR1 LNHDA and CDR2 SQIVND (reference sequence). The CDR3 is 15 amino acids. The chain's CDR3 is CASSIGGGTKNIQYF. The CDR3 DNA is TGTGCCAGTAGTATAGGGGGCGGAACCAAAAACATTCAGTACTTC.

The rearrangement joins TRBV4-1 to TRBJ2-1; possibly TRBD2 for D (5 bases). This CDR3 has 17 amino acids. The ends were cut back, 4 bases at V and 0 bases at J, with 16 bases in the middle. From germline, CDR1 is MGHRA and CDR2 YSYEKL. The chain's CDR3 is CASSPPEGWSSYNEQFF. The CDR3 DNA follows: TGCGCCAGCAGCCCCCCCGAGGGCTGGAGCTCCTACAATGAGCAGTTCTTC.

In its sample, this clone was seen once. The rearrangement joins TRBV5-5 to TRBJ2-7; D not certain. The CDR3 is 13 amino acids. V dropped 0 bases and J dropped 2 bases, with 6 bases sitting between them. Germline lookup yields CDR1 SGHKS and CDR2 YYEKEE (reference sequence). CDR3 DNA: TGTGCCAGCAGCTTGGGGCGGACCTACGAGCAGTACGTC. Translating gives CASSLGRTYEQYV.

This clone was found a few times. This rearrangement joins TRBV25-1 to TRBJ2-2; TRBD2 matches at 9 bases. CDR1 is MGHDK, CDR2 SYGVNS, per germline. With 7 bases clipped from V and 6 bases from J, the junction kept 6 bases outside the gene matches. The CDR3 loop spans 14 amino acids. The CDR3 spells CASKDLAGSGELFF. CDR3 DNA: TGTGCCAGCAAGGACCTAGCGGGGTCCGGGGAGCTGTTTTTT. The full variable domain, rest sourced from reference TRBV25-1 and TRBJ2-2, is EADIYQTPRYLVIGTGKKITLECSQTMGHDKMYWYQQDPGMELHLIHYSYGVNSTEKGDLSSESTVSRIRTEHFPLTLESARPSHTSQYLCASKDLAGSGELFFGEGSRLTVL.

V gene TRBV6-4 combines with J gene TRBJ1-6, with TRBD1 matching over 11 bases. CDR1 and CDR2 (germline): MRHNA, SNTAGT. This CDR3 comprises 16 residues. V was pared by 6 bases and J by 9 bases, with 10 bases of the junction left unmatched. This CDR3 is CASSVDGTGGGSPLHF. The CDR3 coding sequence is TGTGCCAGCAGCGTCGACGGGACAGGGGGAGGTTCACCCCTCCACTTT.

The V and J genes are TRBV19 and TRBJ2-3; 8 nucleotides align to TRBD2. Trimming took 1 base from V and 0 from J; bases not matched to a gene: 3. Germline V gives CDR1 LNHDA, CDR2 SQIVND (reference sequence). The CDR3 has 16 amino acids. The CDR3: CASSIVGGGSTDTQYF. CDR3 DNA: TGTGCCAGTAGTATAGTCGGCGGGGGGAGCACAGATACGCAGTATTTT.

The chain is built from TRBV2 and TRBJ1-2, with TRBD1 matching 7 bases. CDR1 and CDR2 (germline): SNHLY, FYNNEI. This CDR3 spans 12 amino acids. J lost 10 bases, V lost 5 bases, and 7 bases had no gene match. CDR3 nucleotide sequence: TGTGCCAGCAGTATACCGGGACAGATCTACACCTTC. The encoded protein is CASSIPGQIYTF.

The CDR3 DNA is TGTGCCAGCAGCCATGGGACAGGGGGCTTTGGCTACACCTTC. It codes for CASSHGTGGFGYTF. V and J are TRBV14 and TRBJ1-2; 12 nucleotides match TRBD1. The CDR3 runs to 14 residues. CDR1 SGHDN and CDR2 FVKESK come from the germline V gene. V trimming: 3 bases; J trimming: 7 bases; junction bases outside the gene matches: 3.

The V and J genes are TRBV19 and TRBJ1-2; possibly TRBD1 for D (5 bases). This CDR3 contains 14 residues. Germline loops: CDR1 LNHDA, CDR2 SQIVND (reference sequence). V shed 6 bases and J shed 4 bases, with 15 bases lying between them. This CDR3 is CASRETDRLYGYTF. CDR3 bases: TGTGCCAGTAGAGAGACTGACAGACTCTATGGCTACACCTTC.